This TCR beta chain appears in the sequencing data of a study of cytomegalovirus exposure and HLA in healthy donors. Clones were sequenced by immunoSEQ multiplex PCR, and TCRdb holds only the in-frame ones, with some missing. The sample carries fewer than 250,000 clones, over 80% recorded once. The CDR3 consists of 10 residues. The sequencing input was PBMCs. The origin of this receptor is a woman aged 25 to 45 in good health and CMV-seropositive. This chain connects TRBV1 to TRBJ2-7. TRBV1 is annotated as a pseudogene. As DNA, the CDR3 is TGCACCAGCCCAGGAGACGAGCAGTACTTC. Amino acid sequence: CTSPGDEQYF.